The clone carrying this T cell receptor (beta chain) turned up a few times. The data belong to a study of shared clonotypes between healthy human individuals. Libraries were prepared by immunoSEQ multiplex PCR; TCRdb keeps only in-frame clonotypes and omits some of them. The sample includes roughly 450,000 clones, around 74% of them seen just once. Germline values: CDR1 GTSNPN, CDR2 SVGIG (reference sequence). CDR3 length equals 12 residues. Deletions cut 0 bases from V and 7 bases from J, with 10 bases between. The clonotype comes from a middle-aged woman in good health. Some clones in this sample may be carry-over from other donors' samples. The V gene is TRBV30, the J gene TRBJ2-7; no clear D gene. Material for sequencing was PBMCs. The CDR3 protein is CAWSVAFREQYF. The DNA of the CDR3 is TGTGCCTGGAGTGTAGCGTTTCGGGAGCAGTACTTC.